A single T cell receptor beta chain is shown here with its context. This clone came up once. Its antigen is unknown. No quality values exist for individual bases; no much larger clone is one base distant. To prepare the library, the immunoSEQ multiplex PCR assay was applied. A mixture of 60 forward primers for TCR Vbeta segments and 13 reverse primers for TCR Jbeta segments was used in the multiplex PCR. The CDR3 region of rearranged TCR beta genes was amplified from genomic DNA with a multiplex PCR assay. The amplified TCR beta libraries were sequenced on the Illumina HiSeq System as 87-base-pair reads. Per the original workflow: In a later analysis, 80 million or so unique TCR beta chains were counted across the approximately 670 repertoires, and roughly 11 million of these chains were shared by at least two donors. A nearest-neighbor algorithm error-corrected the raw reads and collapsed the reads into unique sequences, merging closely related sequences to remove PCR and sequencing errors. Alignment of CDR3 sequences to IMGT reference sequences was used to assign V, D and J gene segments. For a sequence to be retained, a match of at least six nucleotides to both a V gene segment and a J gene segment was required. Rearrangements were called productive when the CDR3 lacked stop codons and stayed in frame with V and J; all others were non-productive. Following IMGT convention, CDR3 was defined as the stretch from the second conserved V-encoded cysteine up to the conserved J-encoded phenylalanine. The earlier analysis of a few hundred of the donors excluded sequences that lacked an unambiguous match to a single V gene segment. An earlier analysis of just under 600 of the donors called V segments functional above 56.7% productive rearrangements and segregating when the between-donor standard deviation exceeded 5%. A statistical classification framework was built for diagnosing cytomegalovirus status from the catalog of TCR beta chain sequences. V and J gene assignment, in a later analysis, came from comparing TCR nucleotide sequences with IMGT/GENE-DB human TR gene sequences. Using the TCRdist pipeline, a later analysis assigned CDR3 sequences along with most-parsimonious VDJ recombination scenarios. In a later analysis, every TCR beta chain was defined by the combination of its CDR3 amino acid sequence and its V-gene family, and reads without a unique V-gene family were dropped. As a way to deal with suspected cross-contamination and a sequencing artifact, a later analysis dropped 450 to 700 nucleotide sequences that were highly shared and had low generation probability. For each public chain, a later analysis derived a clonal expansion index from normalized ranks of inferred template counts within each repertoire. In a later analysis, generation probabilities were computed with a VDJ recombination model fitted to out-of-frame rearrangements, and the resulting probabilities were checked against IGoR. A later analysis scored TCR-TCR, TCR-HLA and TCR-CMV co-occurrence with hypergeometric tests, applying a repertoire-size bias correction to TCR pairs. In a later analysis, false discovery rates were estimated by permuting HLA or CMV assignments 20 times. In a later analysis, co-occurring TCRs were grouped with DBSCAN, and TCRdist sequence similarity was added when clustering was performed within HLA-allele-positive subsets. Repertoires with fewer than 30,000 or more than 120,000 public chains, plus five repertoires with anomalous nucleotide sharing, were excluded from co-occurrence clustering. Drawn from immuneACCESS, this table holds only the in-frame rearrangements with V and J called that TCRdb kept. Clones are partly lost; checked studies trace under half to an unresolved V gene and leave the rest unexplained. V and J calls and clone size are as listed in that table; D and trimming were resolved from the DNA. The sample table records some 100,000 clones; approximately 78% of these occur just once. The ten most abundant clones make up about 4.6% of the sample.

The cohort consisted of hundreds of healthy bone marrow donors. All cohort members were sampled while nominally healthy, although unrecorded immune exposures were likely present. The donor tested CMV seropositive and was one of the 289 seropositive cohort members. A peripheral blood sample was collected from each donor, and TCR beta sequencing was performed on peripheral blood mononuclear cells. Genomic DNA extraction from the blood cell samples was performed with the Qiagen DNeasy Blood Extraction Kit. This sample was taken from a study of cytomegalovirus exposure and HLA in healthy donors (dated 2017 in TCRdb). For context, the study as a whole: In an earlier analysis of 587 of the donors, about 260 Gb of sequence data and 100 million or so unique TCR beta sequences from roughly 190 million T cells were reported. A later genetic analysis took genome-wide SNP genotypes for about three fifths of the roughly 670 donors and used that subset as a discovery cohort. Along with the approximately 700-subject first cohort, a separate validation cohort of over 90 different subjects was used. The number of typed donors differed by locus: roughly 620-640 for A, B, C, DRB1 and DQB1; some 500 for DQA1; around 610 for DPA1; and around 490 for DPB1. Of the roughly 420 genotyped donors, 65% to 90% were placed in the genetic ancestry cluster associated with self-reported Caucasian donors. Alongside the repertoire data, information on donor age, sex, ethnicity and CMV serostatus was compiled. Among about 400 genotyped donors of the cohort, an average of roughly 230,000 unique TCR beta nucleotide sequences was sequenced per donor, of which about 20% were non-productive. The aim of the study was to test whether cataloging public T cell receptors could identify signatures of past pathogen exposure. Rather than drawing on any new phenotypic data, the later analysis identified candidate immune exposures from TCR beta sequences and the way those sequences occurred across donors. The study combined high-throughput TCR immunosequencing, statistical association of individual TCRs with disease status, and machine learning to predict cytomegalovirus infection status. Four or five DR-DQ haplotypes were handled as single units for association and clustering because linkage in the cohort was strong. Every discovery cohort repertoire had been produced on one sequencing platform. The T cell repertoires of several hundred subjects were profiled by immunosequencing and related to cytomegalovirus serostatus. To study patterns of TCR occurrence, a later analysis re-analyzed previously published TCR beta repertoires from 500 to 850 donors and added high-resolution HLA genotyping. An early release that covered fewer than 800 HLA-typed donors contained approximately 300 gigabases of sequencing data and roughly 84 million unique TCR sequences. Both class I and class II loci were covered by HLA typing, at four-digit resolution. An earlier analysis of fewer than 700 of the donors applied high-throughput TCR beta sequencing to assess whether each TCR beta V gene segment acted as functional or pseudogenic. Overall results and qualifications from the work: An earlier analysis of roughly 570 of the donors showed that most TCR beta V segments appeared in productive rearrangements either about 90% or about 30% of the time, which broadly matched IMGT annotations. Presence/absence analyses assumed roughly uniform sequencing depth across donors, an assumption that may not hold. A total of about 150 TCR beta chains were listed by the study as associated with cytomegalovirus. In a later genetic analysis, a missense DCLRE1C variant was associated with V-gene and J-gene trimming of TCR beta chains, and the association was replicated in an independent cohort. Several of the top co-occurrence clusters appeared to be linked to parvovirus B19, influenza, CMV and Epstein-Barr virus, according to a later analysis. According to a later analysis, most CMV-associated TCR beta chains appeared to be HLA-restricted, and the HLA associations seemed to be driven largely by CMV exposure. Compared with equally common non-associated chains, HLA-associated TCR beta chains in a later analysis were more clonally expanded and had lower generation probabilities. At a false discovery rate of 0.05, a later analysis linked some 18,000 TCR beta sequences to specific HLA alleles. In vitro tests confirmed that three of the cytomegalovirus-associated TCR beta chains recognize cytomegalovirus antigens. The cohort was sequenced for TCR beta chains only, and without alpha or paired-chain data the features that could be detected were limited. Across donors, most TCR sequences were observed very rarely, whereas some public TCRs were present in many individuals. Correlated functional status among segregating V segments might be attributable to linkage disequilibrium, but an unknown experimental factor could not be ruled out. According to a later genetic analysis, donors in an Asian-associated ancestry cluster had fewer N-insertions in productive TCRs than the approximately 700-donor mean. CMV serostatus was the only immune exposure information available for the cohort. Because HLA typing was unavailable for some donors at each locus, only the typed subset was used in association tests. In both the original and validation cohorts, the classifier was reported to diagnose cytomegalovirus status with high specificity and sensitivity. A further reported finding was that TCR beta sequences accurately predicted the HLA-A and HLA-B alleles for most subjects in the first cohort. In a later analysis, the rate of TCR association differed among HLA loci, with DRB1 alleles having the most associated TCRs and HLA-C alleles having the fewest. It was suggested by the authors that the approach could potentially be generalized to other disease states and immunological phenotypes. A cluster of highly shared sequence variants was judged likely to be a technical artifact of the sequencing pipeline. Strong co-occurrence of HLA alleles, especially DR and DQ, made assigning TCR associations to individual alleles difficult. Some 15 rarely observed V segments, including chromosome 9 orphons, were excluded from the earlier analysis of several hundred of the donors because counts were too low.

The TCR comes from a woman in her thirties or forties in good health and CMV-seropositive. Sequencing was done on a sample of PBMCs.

The nucleotide sequence is TGTGCCAGCAGCGCAGGACAGGTATTTGATGGCTACACCTTC. Its amino acids are CASSAGQVFDGYTF. The chain is encoded by TRBV9 joined to TRBJ1-2; 7 of the junction bases match TRBD1. Trimming accounts for 3 bases at V and 6 bases at J, while the number of junction bases matched to no gene is 8. Taken from cysteine to phenylalanine, the CDR3 has 14 residues. Only the CDR3 part of the read is kept: 42 bases, read in frame from the first base. From the germline V gene, CDR1 is SGDLS and CDR2 is YYNGEE.